The sequence of this TCR beta chain was determined in a study of shared clonotypes between healthy human individuals. Trimming cost V 4 bases and J 2 bases; bases outside gene matches: 8. The CDR3 sequence is 17 residues long. From germline, CDR1 is SGHKS and CDR2 YYEKEE (reference sequence). Assay used: immunoSEQ multiplex PCR; TCRdb lists only in-frame clones, some missing. Among 2 million to 2.5 million clones, over 85% were seen once, and the ten largest hold around 0.4%. The sequencing sample was made of naive CD4+ T cells from PBMCs. Subset here: CD45RA+ positively selected. This sequence was found in a man aged 18 to 29 in good health. Some clones in this sample may be carry-over from other donors' samples. This chain links TRBV5-5 with TRBJ2-3; 12 bases match TRBD2. The DNA for the CDR3 is TGTGCCAGCAGCACCCGCCTAGCGGGAGGGATCACAGATACGCAGTATTTT. This sequence encodes CASSTRLAGGITDTQYF.